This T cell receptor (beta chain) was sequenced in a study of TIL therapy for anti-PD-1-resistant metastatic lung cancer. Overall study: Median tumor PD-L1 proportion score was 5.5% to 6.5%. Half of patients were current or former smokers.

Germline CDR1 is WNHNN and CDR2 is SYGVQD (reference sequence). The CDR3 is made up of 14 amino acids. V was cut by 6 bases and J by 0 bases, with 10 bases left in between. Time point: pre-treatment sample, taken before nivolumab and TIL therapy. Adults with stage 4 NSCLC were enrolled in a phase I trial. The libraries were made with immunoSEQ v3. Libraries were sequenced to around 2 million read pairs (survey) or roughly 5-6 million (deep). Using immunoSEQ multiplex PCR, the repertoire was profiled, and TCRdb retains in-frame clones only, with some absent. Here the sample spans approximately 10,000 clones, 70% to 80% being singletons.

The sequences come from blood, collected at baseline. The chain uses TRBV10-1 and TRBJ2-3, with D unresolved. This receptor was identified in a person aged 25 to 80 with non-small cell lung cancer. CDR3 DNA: TGCGCCAGCAGGAACGGGCAAAGCACAGATACGCAGTATTTT. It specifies CASRNGQSTDTQYF.